This T cell receptor (beta chain) emerged from a study of CD8+CD57+ T cells in acquired aplastic anemia (dated by TCRdb to 2017 to 2018). Background for the entire study: Extracted DNA from sorted CD4+ and CD8+ cells averaged approximately 3 ug, ranging from roughly 0.17 to 30 ug. Healthy donor samples averaged about 9.8 million reads for CD4+ and about 11 million for CD8+ cells. Here is what the overall study found, with its caveats: Around 27 CD8+ CDR3 sequences were shared between patients and controls but appeared highly expressed in patients and within their immunodominant clones. CD8+ Simpson's diversity did not differ significantly between patients and healthy controls (P=0.060).

The study deep-sequenced TCR repertoires of sorted CD4+ and CD8+ blood T cells from severe aplastic anemia patients and healthy subjects. Ficoll-Paque density gradient centrifugation was used to isolate peripheral blood mononuclear cells. CD4+ and CD8+ T cells were sorted by FACS or magnetic beads before DNA extraction. This clonotype occurred once. Its antigen has not been determined. The input lacks base qualities; no much larger clone sits a single base away. One read is thin evidence. Genomic DNA served as template for TCR beta VDJ combination and CDR3 sequence profiling. TCR repertoire sequencing was run on an Illumina HiSeq 2000. In the original analysis: Repertoire assessment relied on Simpson's diversity index, CDR3 size and DJ length profiles, and TRBV/TRBJ rearrangement plots. The most abundant DNA sequence in the deep sequencing data was defined as the immunodominant clone. CDR3 amino acid sequences were screened for sharing across subjects and compared with published repertoires and the VDJdb database. TCRdb took the public reads, trimmed them with fastp at Q25, ran MiXCR for clone calling and kept in-frame beta chains. Each entry merges the rows of one CDR3 protein and shows their most common DNA and genes. TCRdb, not the authors, supplied the V and J calls. The sample table holds fewer than 250,000 distinct CDR3 sequences, of which less than 65% were seen once. The ten biggest clones cover approximately 15% of the sample.

Material for sequencing was sorted CD4+, CD8+, or CD8+CD57+ T cells (not recorded which) from PBMCs. The receptor's source is a human donor in good health, serving as a control.

The DNA sequence is given as TGCAGCGTTGAGGTGGGGAACAGGGCCCCCTACGAGCAGTACTTC. Its protein is CSVEVGNRAPYEQYF. The V and J segments used are TRBV29-1 and TRBJ2-7; TRBD1 is perhaps the D gene, given 6 matching bases. CDR1 SQVTM and CDR2 ANQGSEA were looked up in the germline V gene. There are 15 amino acids in the CDR3, from cysteine to phenylalanine inclusive. The only DNA kept is the CDR3, 45 bases in frame from the first base. V is cut by 3 bases and J by 2 bases, and the space between the germline ends is 17 bases.